This T cell receptor (beta chain) is drawn from a study of blood T cells in healthy people across ages. The table lists this clonotype with a count of one. Losses at the gene ends were 1 base for V and 1 base for J; bases not matched to a gene: 2. The CDR3 sequence is 16 residues long. Germline CDR1 KGHDR, CDR2 SFDVKD. Next came a second PCR, run for about 6 to 12 cycles, which used a sample-barcoded 5' primer along with a J-beta primer mix. One entry per CDR3 protein, called by TCRdb with MiXCR from the 5' RACE reads. The sample includes under 2,000,000 distinct CDR3 sequences, around half seen only once; the top ten take around 2.1%.

Sequenced: blood. The sequence came from a woman aged 40 to 55 in good health. V and J are TRBV24-1 and TRBJ2-3, with 9 bases fitting TRBD2. The CDR3 reads CATSDLLAGGTDTQYF. CDR3 in DNA: TGTGCCACCAGTGATTTATTAGCGGGGGGCACAGATACGCAGTATTTT.